The 12 T cell receptor beta chains listed next were all sequenced from one sample in a study of blood T cell repertoires in COVID-19. TCRdb keeps only in-frame clones here, not all; method: immunoSEQ multiplex PCR. Among over 150,000 clones listed, 94% were seen once. Sequencing was carried out using peripheral blood. Every receptor here comes from a man younger than 45 with COVID-19, enrolled during active disease.

The genes are TRBV5-1 and TRBJ2-5; no reliable D call. CDR1 SGHRS and CDR2 YFSETQ come from the germline V gene. The V gene lost 3 bases and the J gene lost 1 base, with 7 bases spanning the gap. This CDR3 spans 13 amino acids. In DNA form, the CDR3 reads TGCGCCAGCAGCTCCCCTTCCCAAGAGACCCAGTACTTC. Its protein is CASSSPSQETQYF.

The CDR3 is CASSYTGRGNTEAFF. DNA for the CDR3: TGTGCCAGCAGCTACACAGGGAGGGGGAACACTGAAGCTTTCTTT. V gene TRBV7-9 combines with J gene TRBJ1-1, with a possible D match to TRBD1 (6 bases). Trimming removed 4 bases from V and 1 base from J, with 13 bases in between. The CDR3 has 15 amino acids. CDR1 and CDR2 (germline): SEHNR, FQNEAQ (reference sequence). The full variable domain, with the rest looked up from reference TRBV7-9 and TRBJ1-1, is DTGVSQNPRHKITKRGQNVTFRCDPISEHNRLYWYRQTLGQGPEFLTYFQNEAQLEKSRLLSDRFSAERPKGSFSTLEIQRTEQGDSAMYLCASSYTGRGNTEAFFGQGTRLTVV.

The chain is built from TRBV9 and TRBJ1-6; the match to TRBD1 covers 8 bases. This CDR3 is 16 amino acids long. The V gene end was trimmed by 3 bases and the J gene end by 10 bases; junction bases not matched to a gene: 12. Germline V gene sequence: CDR1 SGDLS, CDR2 YYNGEE. CDR3 in amino acids: CASSAPTGQGGSPLHF. DNA for the CDR3: TGTGCCAGCAGCGCCCCAACCGGACAGGGAGGCTCACCCCTCCACTTT.

CDR3 in DNA: TGTGCCAGTAGTATACAGGGAATGAACACTGAAGCTTTCTTT. Protein: CASSIQGMNTEAFF. The chain recombines TRBV19 with TRBJ1-1; possible D gene TRBD1, 5 bases. CDR1 is LNHDA, CDR2 SQIVND, per germline (reference sequence). V gave up 2 bases and J gave up 0 bases, with 7 bases separating them. This CDR3 contains 14 residues.

The V gene is TRBV11-2, the J gene TRBJ1-1; D not certain. V gave up 4 bases and J gave up 1 base, with 7 bases separating them. Germline V gives CDR1 SGHAT, CDR2 FQNNGV. The CDR3 spans 13 residues. CDR3 DNA: TGTGCCAGCAGCTCGACTAGGAACACTGAAGCTTTCTTT. Its protein product is CASSSTRNTEAFF.

The rearrangement links TRBV5-1 to TRBJ1-6, with no clear D. V was pared by 4 bases and J by 10 bases, with 15 bases between. This CDR3 spans 14 amino acids. Germline V CDR1 and CDR2: SGHRS, YFSETQ. CDR3 in amino acids: CASSVGHPGSPLHF. CDR3 DNA sequence: TGCGCCAGCAGCGTCGGGCACCCGGGGTCACCCCTCCACTTT.

This clone was recorded once. The J gene is TRBJ1-2, the V gene TRBV7-9; 9 positions agree with TRBD1. The CDR3 has 14 amino acids. Unmatched junction bases numbered 7, after V lost 4 bases and J lost 7 bases. From germline, CDR1 is SEHNR and CDR2 FQNEAQ (reference sequence). The CDR3 sequence is CASSSETGGGGYTF. The CDR3 DNA reads as TGTGCCAGCAGCTCGGAGACAGGGGGTGGTGGCTACACCTTC.

This clone was recorded only once. The chain combines TRBV6-5 with TRBJ1-1, with 9 bases that match TRBD1. The CDR3 spans 12 residues. V gave up 6 bases and J gave up 7 bases; unmatched junction bases: 3. The V gene's germline CDR1 is MNHEY and CDR2 SVGAGI. CDR3 protein: CASSPTGGEAFF. CDR3 nucleotide sequence: TGTGCCAGCAGCCCGACAGGGGGTGAAGCTTTCTTT.

V and J are TRBV6-5 and TRBJ2-5, with D tentatively TRBD1 (6 bases). The V end lost 7 bases, the J end lost 3 bases, and 12 bases lay between the germline ends. CDR3 size: 13 residues. CDR1 is MNHEY, CDR2 SVGAGI, per germline. The CDR3, as DNA: TGTGCCAGCACCTTGGACAGAAAAGAGACCCAGTACTTC. Protein product: CASTLDRKETQYF.

This clone was seen just once. The rearrangement links TRBV7-9 to TRBJ1-1; D ambiguous. The CDR3 runs to 15 residues. The germline CDR1 and CDR2 sequences are SEHNR and FQNEAQ (reference sequence). Deletions cut 2 bases from V and 3 bases from J, with 13 bases between. CDR3 sequence reads: CASSLLWSGDTEAFF. The CDR3 DNA follows: TGTGCCAGCAGCTTATTATGGTCCGGGGACACTGAAGCTTTCTTT.

The chain employs TRBV7-2 and TRBJ2-7, with 7 bases matching TRBD1. Germline assignment: CDR1 SGHTA and CDR2 FQGNSA. After removal of 3 bases from V and 2 bases from J, the junction contained 1 base not matched to a gene. The CDR3 contains 13 residues. CDR3 sequence (DNA): TGTGCCAGCAGCTTGGGGACAGCCTACGAGCAGTACTTC. Translation gives CASSLGTAYEQYF.

V gene TRBV7-9 combines with J gene TRBJ2-5, with 7 bases matching TRBD2. Germline V gives CDR1 SEHNR, CDR2 FQNEAQ (reference sequence). V lost 1 base to trimming and J lost 2 bases; unmatched junction nucleotides: 4. CDR3 length: 15 amino acids. The CDR3 loop is CASSLGLAVQETQYF. The CDR3 DNA reads TGTGCCAGCAGCTTAGGACTAGCCGTGCAAGAGACCCAGTACTTC.